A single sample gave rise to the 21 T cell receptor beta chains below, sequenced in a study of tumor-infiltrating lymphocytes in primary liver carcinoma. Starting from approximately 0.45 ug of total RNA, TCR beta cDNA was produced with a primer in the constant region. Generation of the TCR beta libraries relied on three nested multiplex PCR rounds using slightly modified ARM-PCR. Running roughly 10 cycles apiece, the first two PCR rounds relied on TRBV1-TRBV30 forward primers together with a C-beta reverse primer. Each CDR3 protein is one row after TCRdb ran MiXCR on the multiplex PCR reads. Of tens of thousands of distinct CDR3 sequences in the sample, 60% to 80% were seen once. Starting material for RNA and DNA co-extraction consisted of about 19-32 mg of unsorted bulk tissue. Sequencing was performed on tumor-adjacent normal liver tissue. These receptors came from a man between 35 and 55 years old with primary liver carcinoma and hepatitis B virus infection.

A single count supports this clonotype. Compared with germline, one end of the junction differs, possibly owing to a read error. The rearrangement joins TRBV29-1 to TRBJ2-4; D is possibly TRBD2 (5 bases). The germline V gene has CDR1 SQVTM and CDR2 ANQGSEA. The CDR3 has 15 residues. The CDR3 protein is CSVVVGGRGKNIQNF. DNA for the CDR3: TGCAGCGTTGTCGTAGGAGGCAGAGGCAAAAACATTCAGAACTTC. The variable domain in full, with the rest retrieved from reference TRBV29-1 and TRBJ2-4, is SAVISQKPSRDICQRGTSLTIQCQVDSQVTMMFWYRQQPGQSLTLIATANQGSEATYESGFVIDKFPISRPNLTFSTLTVSNMSPEDSSIYLCSVVVGGRGKNIQNFGAGTRLSVL.

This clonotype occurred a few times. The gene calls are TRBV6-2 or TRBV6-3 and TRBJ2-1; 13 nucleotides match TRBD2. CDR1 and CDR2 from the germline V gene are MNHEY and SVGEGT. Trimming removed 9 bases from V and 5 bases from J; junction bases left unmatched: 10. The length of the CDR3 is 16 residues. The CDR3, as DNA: TGTGCCAGTAGTATCGGGACTAGCGGGGACCACAATGAGCAGTTCTTC. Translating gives CASSIGTSGDHNEQFF.

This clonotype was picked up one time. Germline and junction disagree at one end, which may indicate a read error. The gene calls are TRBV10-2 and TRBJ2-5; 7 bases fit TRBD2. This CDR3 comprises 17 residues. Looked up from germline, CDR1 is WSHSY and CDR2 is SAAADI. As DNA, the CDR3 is TGCGCCAGTAGTGAGTCCGAGCTGGCGGGAGCTTTGGAGACCCAGTACTTC. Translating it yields CASSESELAGALETQYF.

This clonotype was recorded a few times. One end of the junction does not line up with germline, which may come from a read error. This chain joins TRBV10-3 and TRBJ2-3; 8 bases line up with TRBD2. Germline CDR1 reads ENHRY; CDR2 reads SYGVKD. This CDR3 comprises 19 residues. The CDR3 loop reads CAISDRIELAVSSTDTQYF. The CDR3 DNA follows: TGTGCCATCAGTGACAGGATTGAACTAGCGGTCTCTAGCACAGATACGCAATATTTT.

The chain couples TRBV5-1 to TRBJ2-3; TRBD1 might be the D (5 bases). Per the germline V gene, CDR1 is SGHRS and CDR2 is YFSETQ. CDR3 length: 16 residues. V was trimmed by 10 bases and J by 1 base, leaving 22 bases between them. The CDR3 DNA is TGCGCCGACAGCTTGGACGCAGCTCGGGGCACAGATACGCAGTATTTT. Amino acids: CADSLDAARGTDTQYF.

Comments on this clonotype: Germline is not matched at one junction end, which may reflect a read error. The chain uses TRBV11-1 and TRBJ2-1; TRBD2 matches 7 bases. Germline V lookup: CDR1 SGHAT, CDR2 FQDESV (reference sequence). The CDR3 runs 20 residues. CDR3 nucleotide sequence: TGTGCCAGCAGCATAGGAAAGACAAGCGGGGCCTCACGGTTAGGCAATGAGCTGTTCTTC. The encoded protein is CASSIGKTSGASRLGNELFF.

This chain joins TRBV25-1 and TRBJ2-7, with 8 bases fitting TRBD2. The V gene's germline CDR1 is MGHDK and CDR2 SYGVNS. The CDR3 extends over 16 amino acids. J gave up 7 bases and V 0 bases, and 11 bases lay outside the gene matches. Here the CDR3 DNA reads TGTGCCAGCAGTGAATATAAGTCGGTAGCGGGATGTGAGCAGTACTTC. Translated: CASSEYKSVAGCEQYF.

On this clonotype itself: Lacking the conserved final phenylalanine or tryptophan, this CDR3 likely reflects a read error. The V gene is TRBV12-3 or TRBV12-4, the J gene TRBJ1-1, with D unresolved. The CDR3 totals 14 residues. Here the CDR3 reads CASSSSLMGTEAFS. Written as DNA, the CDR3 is TGTGCTAGCAGTTCATCGCTGATGGGCACTGAAGCTTTCTCA.

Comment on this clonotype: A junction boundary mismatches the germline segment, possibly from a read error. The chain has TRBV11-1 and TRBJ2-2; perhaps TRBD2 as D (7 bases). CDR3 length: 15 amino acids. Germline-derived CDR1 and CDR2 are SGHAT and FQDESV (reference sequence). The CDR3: CASNPSGGVPGELFF. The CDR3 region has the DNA TGTGCCAGCAACCCCTCGGGGGGCGTACCCGGGGAGCTTTTTTTT.

CDR3 nucleotides: TGCAGCACCATGCCATCTGGGACCGGCACTCGCTACGAGCAGTACTTC. It is translated as CSTMPSGTGTRYEQYF. The chain couples TRBV29-1 to TRBJ2-7; possibly TRBD1 or TRBD2 for D (5 bases each). Trimming took 8 bases from V and 3 from J, leaving 26 bases between them. Germline-derived CDR1 and CDR2 are SQVTM and ANQGSEA. The CDR3 contains 16 residues.

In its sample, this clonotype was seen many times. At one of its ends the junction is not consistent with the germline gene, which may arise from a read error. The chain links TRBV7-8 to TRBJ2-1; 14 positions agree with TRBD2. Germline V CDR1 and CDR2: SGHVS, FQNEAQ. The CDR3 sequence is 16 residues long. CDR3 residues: CASTPTTSGRGNERFF. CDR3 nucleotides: TGTGCCAGCACCCCCACGACTAGCGGGAGGGGCAATGAGCGGTTCTTC.

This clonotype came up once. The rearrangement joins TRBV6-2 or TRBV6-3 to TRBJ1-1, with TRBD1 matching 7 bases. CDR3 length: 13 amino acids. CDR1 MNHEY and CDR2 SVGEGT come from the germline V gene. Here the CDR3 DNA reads TGTGCTAGAAGCCTACAGGGGTACACTGAAGCTTTCTTT. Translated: CARSLQGYTEAFF.

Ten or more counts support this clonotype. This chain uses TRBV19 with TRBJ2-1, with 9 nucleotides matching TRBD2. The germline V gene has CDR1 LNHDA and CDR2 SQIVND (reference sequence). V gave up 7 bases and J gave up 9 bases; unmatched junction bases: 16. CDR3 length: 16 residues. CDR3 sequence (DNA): TGTGCCAGTACCATCATAGCGGGAGAATTCAGAAGTGAGCAGTTCTTC. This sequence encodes CASTIIAGEFRSEQFF.

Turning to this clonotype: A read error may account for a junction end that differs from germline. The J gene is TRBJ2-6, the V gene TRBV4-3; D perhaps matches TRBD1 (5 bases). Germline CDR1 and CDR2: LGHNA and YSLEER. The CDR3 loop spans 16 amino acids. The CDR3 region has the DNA TGCGCCAGCAGCCAGGATGCCGTCTCTGGGGCCAACGTCCTGATTTTC. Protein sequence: CASSQDAVSGANVLIF.

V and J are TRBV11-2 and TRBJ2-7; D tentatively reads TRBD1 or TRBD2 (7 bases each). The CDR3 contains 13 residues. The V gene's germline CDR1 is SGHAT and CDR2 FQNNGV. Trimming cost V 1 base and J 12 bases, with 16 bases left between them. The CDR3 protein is CASSLGRGGEWYF. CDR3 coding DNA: TGTGCCAGCAGCTTAGGCAGGGGGGGCGAGTGGTACTTC.

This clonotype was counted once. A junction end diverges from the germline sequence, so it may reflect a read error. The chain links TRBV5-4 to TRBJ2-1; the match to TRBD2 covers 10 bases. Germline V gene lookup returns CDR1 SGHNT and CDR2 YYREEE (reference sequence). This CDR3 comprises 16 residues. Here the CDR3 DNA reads TGTGCTAGCAACTTGAGTCCTAGCGGGAGCCTCAATGAGCAGTTCTTC. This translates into CASNLSPSGSLNEQFF.

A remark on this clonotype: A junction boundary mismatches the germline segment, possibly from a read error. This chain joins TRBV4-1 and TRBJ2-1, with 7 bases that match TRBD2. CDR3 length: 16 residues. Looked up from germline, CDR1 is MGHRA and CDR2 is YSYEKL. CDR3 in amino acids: CASRQESASGVNEQFF. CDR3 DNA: TGCGCCAGCAGGCAAGAATCGGCTAGCGGTGTAAATGAGCAGTTCTTC.

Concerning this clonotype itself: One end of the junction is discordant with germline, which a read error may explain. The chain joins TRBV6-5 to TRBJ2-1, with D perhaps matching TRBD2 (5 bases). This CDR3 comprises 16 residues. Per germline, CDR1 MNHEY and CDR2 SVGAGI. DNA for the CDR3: TGTGTCAGCAGTTACGGTTGGATATCGGGGATCAATGAGCAGTTCTTC. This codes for CVSSYGWISGINEQFF.

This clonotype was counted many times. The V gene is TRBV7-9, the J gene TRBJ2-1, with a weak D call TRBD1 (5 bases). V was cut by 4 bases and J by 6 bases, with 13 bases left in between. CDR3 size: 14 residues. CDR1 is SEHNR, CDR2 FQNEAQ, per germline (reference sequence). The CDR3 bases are TGTGCCAGCAGCTCTGCTAGGGGCGGCAATGAGCAGTTCTTC. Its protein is CASSSARGGNEQFF.

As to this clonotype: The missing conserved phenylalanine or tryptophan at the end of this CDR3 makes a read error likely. CDR3 coding DNA: TGTGTCAGCAGCTTAGAGACTAGCGGGAAGGGTAGAGAGCAGTTCTCC. Encoded protein: CVSSLETSGKGREQFS. J is TRBJ2-1 and V is TRBV11-2; 11 bases agree with TRBD2. The CDR3 has 16 amino acids. Germline V gene lookup returns CDR1 SGHAT and CDR2 FQNNGV.

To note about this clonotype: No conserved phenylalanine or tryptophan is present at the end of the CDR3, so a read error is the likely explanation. Here the CDR3 reads CASSLESGPRETQYS. CDR3 DNA sequence: TGTGCCAGTAGCTTGGAATCAGGCCCTAGGGAGACTCAGTACTCC. This rearrangement joins TRBV5-5 to TRBJ2-5, with a tentative D call TRBD2 (5 bases). Per the germline V gene, CDR1 is SGHKS and CDR2 is YYEKEE (reference sequence). This CDR3 has 15 residues.